Listed below are T cell receptor beta chains from one sample, sequenced in a study of cytomegalovirus exposure and HLA in healthy donors. Assay used: immunoSEQ multiplex PCR; TCRdb lists only in-frame clones, some missing. The sample shows roughly 130,000 clones, roughly 88% of them seen only once. Sequencing was performed on PBMCs. These receptors all stem from a boy aged 5 to 17 in good health and CMV-seronegative. CDR3s include the opening cysteine and the closing phenylalanine or tryptophan. Each record gives: D gene, J gene, V gene, CDR3 DNA, CDR3 protein. The D gene is left open where the match is weak.

. | TRBJ1-2 | TRBV29-1 | TGCAGCGTTGAAGGGGCTTCAGGCTACACCTTC | CSVEGASGYTF
. | TRBJ1-1 | TRBV27 | TGTGCCAGCAGTTTCACAGGAGCATCCACTGAAGCTTTCTTT | CASSFTGASTEAFF
TRBD1 | TRBJ2-5 | TRBV7-2 | TGTGCCAGCAGCTACGGGGACAGGGGGCGCCAAGAGACCCAGTACTTC | CASSYGDRGRQETQYF
. | TRBJ2-6 | TRBV7-3 | TGTGCCAGCAGCCCTCGAGAGGCCCAAGGGGCCAACGTCCTGACTTTC | CASSPREAQGANVLTF
. | TRBJ1-1 | TRBV6-1 | TGTGCCAGCAGTGAAGTTGGAGCCGCCTGGGTGAACACTGAAGCTTTCTTT | CASSEVGAAWVNTEAFF
TRBD1 | TRBJ1-3 | TRBV9 | TGTGCCAGCAGCGTAGGGGGACAGGCGGGAAACACCATATATTTT | CASSVGGQAGNTIYF
TRBD1 | TRBJ2-5 | TRBV5-1 | TGCGCCAGCAGCTCCTTAGCGGGACAGGGGAGTGTAGGGGAGACCCAGTACTTC | CASSSLAGQGSVGETQYF
TRBD1 | TRBJ1-2 | TRBV5-1 | TGCGCCAGCAGCTTGAAGTCGAGAGGGGGCGCCGAAAATGGCTACACCTTC | CASSLKSRGGAENGYTF
. | TRBJ2-1 | TRBV5-6 | TGTGCCAGCAGCTATGAGGCGGACAGCTACAATGAGCAGTTCTTC | CASSYEADSYNEQFF
TRBD1 | TRBJ1-2 | TRBV30 | TGTGCCTGGAGTCCGACAGGGGCTGGCTACACCTTC | CAWSPTGAGYTF
TRBD2 | TRBJ2-4 | TRBV29-1 | TGCAGCGTTGAGCTTTTACGGGGCGGGAGGGCCAAGAGATGGGCCAAAAACATTCAGTACTTC | CSVELLRGGRAKRWAKNIQYF
. | TRBJ2-1 | TRBV11-2 | TGTGCCAGCAGCTTTGGGCGTAGGAATGAGCAGTTCTTC | CASSFGRRNEQFF
TRBD1 | TRBJ2-7 | TRBV4-1 | TGCGCCAGCAGCCAAGGCCGGGACAGGTTCTCCTACGAGCAGTACTTC | CASSQGRDRFSYEQYF
TRBD1 | TRBJ1-2 | TRBV13 | TGTGCCAGCAGCTTGAGGACAGGGGGTTATGGCTACACCTTC | CASSLRTGGYGYTF
. | TRBJ1-5 | TRBV27 | TGTGCCAGCAGTTTTCAAGGACTTGATCAGCCCCAGCATTTT | CASSFQGLDQPQHF
TRBD2 | TRBJ2-2 | TRBV5-1 | TGCGCCAGCAGCATCGGGGGGAACGGGGAGCTGTTTTTT | CASSIGGNGELFF
TRBD1 | TRBJ1-1 | TRBV18 | TGTGCCAGCTCACAGACAGGGACTGAAGCTTTCTTT | CASSQTGTEAFF
TRBD2 | TRBJ2-3 | TRBV7-3 | TGTGCCAGCAGCTTAGGGGGGGTGGATGCGGGCACGCAGTATTTT | CASSLGGVDAGTQYF
. | TRBJ1-5 | TRBV7-2 | TGTGCCAGCAGCTTATATCATAGCGGCAATCAGCCCCAGCATTTT | CASSLYHSGNQPQHF
TRBD2 | TRBJ2-7 | TRBV6-6 | TGTGCCAGCAGTCAAACTCTAGCGGGAGGGCTCTACGAGCAGTACTTC | CASSQTLAGGLYEQYF
. | TRBJ1-1 | TRBV10-3 | TGTGCCATCACATCACAGAGCCTTCTACAAGCTTTCTTT | CAITSQSLLQAFF
TRBD2 | TRBJ2-7 | TRBV6-5 | TGTGCCAGCAGTTACTCGCATATAAGCGGGAGCGAGCAGTACTTC | CASSYSHISGSEQYF
TRBD1 | TRBJ1-1 | TRBV19 | TGTGCCAGTCGAGACAGGGTAAAAACTGAAGCTTTCTTT | CASRDRVKTEAFF
. | TRBJ2-7 | TRBV30 | TGTGCCTGGAGGGGGCGTGGTTCCTACGAGCAGTACTTC | CAWRGRGSYEQYF
. | TRBJ1-1 | TRBV6-5 | TGTGCCAGCAGTATTGGGAACAGGGCTCCTGAAGCTTTCTTT | CASSIGNRAPEAFF
. | TRBJ2-5 | TRBV9 | TGTGCCAGCACCAAAGAGGGGGGGGGCACTGAGACCCAGTACTTC | CASTKEGGGTETQYF